This TCR beta chain is from a study of identical twins. This clonotype was detected ten times or more. MiXCR, applied by TCRdb to the 5' RACE reads, yields one record per CDR3 protein. The sample includes about 570,000 distinct CDR3 sequences, approximately 9.6% of them seen just once. The sample also formed part of further work on yellow fever vaccine responses in identical twins.

This clonotype was obtained from a woman aged 18-35 years in good health. Sequenced input: PBMCs.

CDR3 in amino acids: CASRTGLAGAATQYF. DNA for the CDR3: TGTGCCAGCAGAACGGGACTAGCGGGCGCCGCGACCCAGTACTTC. V and J are TRBV6-5 and TRBJ2-5, with TRBD2 matching over 12 bases. This CDR3 comprises 15 residues. With V trimmed by 6 bases and J by 7 bases, 9 bases remained unmatched. Germline V lookup: CDR1 MNHEY, CDR2 SVGAGI.